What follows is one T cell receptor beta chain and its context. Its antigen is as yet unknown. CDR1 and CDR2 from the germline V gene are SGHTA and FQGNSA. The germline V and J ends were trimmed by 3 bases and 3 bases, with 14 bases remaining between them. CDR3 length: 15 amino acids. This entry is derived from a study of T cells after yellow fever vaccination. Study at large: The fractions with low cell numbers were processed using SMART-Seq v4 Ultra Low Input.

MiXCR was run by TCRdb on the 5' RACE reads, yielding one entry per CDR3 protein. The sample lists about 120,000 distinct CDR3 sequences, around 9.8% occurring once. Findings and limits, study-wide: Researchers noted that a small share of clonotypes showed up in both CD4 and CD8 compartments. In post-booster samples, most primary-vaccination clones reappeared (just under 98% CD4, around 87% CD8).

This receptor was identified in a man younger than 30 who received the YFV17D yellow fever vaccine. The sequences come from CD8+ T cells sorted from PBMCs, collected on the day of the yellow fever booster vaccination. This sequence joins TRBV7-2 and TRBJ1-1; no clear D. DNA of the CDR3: TGTGCCAGCAGCTTTTTCGGACCTGGGGACACTGAAGCTTTCTTT. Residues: CASSFFGPGDTEAFF. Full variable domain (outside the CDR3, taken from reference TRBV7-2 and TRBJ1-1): GAGVSQSPSNKVTEKGKDVELRCDPISGHTALYWYRQSLGQGLEFLIYFQGNSAPDKSGLPSDRFSAERTGGSVSTLTIQRTQQEDSAVYLCASSFFGPGDTEAFFGQGTRLTVV.